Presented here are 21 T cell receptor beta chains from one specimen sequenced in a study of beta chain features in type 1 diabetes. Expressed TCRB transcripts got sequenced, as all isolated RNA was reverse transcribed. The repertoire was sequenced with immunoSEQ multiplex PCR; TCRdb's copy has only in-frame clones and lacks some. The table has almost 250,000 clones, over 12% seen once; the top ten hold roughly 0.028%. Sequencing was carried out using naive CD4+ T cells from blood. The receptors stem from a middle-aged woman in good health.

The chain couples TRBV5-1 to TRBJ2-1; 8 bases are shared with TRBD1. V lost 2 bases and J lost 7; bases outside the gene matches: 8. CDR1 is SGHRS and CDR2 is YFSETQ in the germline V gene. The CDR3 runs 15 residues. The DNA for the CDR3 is TGCGCCAGCAGCTTTCAGGGGGCGTCTAGGAATGAGCAGTTCTTC. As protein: CASSFQGASRNEQFF.

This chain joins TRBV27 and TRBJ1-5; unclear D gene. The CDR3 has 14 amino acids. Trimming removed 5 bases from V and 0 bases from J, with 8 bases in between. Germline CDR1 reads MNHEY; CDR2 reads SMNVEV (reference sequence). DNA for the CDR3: TGTGCCAGCAGTCGGAGGGATAGCAATCAGCCCCAGCATTTT. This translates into CASSRRDSNQPQHF.

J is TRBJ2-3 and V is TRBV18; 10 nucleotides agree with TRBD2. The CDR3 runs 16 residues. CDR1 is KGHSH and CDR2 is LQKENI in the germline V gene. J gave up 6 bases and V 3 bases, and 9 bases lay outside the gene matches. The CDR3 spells CASSPSERGGRDTQYF. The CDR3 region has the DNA TGTGCCAGCTCACCGTCCGAGCGGGGGGGCCGGGATACGCAGTATTTT. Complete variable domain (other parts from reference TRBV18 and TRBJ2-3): NAGVMQNPRHLVRRRGQEARLRCSPMKGHSHVYWYRQLPEEGLKFMVYLQKENIIDESGMPKERFSAEFPKEGPSILRIQQVVRGDSAAYFCASSPSERGGRDTQYFGPGTRLTVL.

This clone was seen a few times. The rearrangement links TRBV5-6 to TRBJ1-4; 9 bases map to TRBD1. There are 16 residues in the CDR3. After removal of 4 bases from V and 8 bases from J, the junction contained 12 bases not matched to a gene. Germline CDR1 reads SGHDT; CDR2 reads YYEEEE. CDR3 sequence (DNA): TGTGCCAGCAGCCCTTACCCGGGACAGGGTTACGAAAAACTGTTTTTT. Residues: CASSPYPGQGYEKLFF. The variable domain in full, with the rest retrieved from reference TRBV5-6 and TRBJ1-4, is DAGVTQSPTHLIKTRGQQVTLRCSPKSGHDTVSWYQQALGQGPQFIFQYYEEEERQRGNFPDRFSGHQFPNYSSELNVNALLLGDSALYLCASSPYPGQGYEKLFFGSGTQLSVL.

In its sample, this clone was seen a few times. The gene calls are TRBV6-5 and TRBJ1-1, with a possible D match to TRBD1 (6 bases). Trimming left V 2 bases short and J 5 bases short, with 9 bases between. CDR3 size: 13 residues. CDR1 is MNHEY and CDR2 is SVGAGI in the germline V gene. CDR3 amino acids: CASSYNRETEAFF. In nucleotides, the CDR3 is TGTGCCAGCAGTTACAACAGGGAAACTGAAGCTTTCTTT.

The CDR3 loop reads CASSERPGINSGANVLTF. The DNA of the CDR3 is TGTGCCAGCAGTGAAAGACCGGGGATCAACTCTGGGGCCAACGTCCTGACTTTC. V usage is TRBV25-1 and J usage is TRBJ2-6; tentatively, D is TRBD2 (5 bases). With 2 bases removed from V and 0 bases from J, the gap between germline ends came to 14 bases. CDR3 length: 18 amino acids. In germline, CDR1 is MGHDK, CDR2 SYGVNS.

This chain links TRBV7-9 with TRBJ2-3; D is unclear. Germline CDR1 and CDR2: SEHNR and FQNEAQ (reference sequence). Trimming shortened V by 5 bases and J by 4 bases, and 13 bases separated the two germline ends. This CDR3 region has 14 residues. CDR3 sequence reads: CASSTRGFADTQYF. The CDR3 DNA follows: TGTGCCAGCAGCACCCGAGGTTTCGCAGATACGCAGTATTTT.

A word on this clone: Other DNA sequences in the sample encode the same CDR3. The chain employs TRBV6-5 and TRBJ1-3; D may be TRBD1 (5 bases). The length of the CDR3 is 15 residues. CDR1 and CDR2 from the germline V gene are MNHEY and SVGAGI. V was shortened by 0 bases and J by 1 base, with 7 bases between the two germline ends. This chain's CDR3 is CASSYSGGSGNTIYF. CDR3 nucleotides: TGTGCCAGCAGTTACTCGGGGGGATCTGGAAACACCATATATTTT.

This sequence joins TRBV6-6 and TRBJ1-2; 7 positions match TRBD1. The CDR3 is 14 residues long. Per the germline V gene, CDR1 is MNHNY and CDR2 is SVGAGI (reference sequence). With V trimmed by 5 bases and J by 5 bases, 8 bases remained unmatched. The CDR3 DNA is TGTGCCAGCAGTAAGGACAGGAGAAGTTATGGCTACACCTTC. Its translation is CASSKDRRSYGYTF.

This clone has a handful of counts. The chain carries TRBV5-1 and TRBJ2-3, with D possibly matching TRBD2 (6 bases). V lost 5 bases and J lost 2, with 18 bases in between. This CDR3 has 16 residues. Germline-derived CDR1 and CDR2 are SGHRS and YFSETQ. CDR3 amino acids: CASSSQPGLPTDTQYF. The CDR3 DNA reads TGCGCCAGCAGTTCTCAACCGGGACTGCCCACAGATACGCAGTATTTT.

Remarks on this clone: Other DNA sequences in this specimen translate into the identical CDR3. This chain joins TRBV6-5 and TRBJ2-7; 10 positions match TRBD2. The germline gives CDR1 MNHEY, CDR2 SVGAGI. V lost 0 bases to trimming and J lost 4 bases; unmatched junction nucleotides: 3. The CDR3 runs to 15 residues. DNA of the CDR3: TGTGCCAGCAGTTACTCCAGCGGGGGGGCGTACGAGCAGTACTTC. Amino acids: CASSYSSGGAYEQYF.

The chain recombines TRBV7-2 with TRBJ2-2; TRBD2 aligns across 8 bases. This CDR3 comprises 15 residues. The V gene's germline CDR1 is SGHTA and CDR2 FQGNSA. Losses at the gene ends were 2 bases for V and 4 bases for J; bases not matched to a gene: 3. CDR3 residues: CASSLRGGSTGELFF. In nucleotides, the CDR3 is TGTGCCAGCAGCTTACGGGGGGGGAGCACCGGGGAGCTGTTTTTT.

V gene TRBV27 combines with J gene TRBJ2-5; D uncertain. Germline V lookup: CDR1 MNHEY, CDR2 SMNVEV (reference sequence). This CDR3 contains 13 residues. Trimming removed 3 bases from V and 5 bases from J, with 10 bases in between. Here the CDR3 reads CASSFRVVETQYF. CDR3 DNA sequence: TGTGCCAGCAGTTTTCGGGTGGTGGAGACCCAGTACTTC.

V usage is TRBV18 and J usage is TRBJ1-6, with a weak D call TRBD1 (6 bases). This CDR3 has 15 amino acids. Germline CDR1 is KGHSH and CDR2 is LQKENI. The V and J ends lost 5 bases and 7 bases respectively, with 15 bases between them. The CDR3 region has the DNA TGTGCCAGCTCAGCTCGGACAGTCATCAATTCACCCCTCCACTTT. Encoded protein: CASSARTVINSPLHF.

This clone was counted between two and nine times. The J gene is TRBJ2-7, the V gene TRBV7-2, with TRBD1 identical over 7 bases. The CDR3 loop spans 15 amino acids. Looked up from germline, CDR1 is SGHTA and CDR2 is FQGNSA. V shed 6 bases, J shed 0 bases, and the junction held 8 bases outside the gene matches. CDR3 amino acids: CASSSETGVSYEQYF. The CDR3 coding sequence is TGTGCCAGCAGTTCAGAAACAGGGGTCTCCTACGAGCAGTACTTC. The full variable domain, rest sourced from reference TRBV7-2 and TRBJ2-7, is GAGVSQSPSNKVTEKGKDVELRCDPISGHTALYWYRQSLGQGLEFLIYFQGNSAPDKSGLPSDRFSAERTGGSVSTLTIQRTQQEDSAVYLCASSSETGVSYEQYFGPGTRLTVT.

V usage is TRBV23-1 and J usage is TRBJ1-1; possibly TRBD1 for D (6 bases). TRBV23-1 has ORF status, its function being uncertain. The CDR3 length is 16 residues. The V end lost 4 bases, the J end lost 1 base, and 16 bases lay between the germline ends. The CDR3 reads CASSLGDTTGNTEAFF. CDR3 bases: TGCGCCAGCAGTCTTGGGGACACTACAGGGAACACTGAAGCTTTCTTT.

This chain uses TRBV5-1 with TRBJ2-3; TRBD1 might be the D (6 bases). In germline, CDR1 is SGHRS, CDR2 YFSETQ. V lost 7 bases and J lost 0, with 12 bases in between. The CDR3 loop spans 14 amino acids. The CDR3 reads CASLKGDSTDTQYF. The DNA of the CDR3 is TGCGCCAGCCTGAAGGGGGATAGCACAGATACGCAGTATTTT. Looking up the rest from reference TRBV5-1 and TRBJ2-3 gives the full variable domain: KAGVTQTPRYLIKTRGQQVTLSCSPISGHRSVSWYQQTPGQGLQFLFEYFSETQRNKGNFPGRFSGRQFSNSRSEMNVSTLELGDSALYLCASLKGDSTDTQYFGPGTRLTVL.

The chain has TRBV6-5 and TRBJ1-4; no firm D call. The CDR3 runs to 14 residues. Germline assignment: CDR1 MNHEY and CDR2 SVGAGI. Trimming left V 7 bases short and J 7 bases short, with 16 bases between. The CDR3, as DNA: TGTGCCAGCACCCCGCGAGGGCATGGTGAAAAACTGTTTTTT. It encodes CASTPRGHGEKLFF.

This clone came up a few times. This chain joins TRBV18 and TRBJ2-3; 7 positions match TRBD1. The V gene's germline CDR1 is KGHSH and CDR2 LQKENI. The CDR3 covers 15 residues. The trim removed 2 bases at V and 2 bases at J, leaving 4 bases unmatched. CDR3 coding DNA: TGTGCCAGCTCACCATTGACAGGGAACACAGATACGCAGTATTTT. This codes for CASSPLTGNTDTQYF.

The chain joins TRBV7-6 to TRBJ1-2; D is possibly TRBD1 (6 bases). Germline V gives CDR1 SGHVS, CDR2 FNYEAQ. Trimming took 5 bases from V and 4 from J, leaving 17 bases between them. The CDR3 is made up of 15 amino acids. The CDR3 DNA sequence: TGTGCCAGCAGCCCGGGGCGGGGGCCCGGCTATGGCTACACCTTC. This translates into CASSPGRGPGYGYTF.

The CDR3 reads CASSPVGQVNTEAFF. The CDR3 DNA reads TGTGCCAGCAGCCCGGTAGGACAGGTGAACACTGAAGCTTTCTTT. This sequence joins TRBV5-4 and TRBJ1-1; TRBD1 agrees at 7 bases. Looked up from germline, CDR1 is SGHNT and CDR2 is YYREEE (reference sequence). The CDR3 is made up of 15 amino acids. V lost 4 bases and J lost 0; bases outside the gene matches: 6. The full variable domain, completed using reference TRBV5-4 and TRBJ1-1, is ETGVTQSPTHLIKTRGQQVTLRCSSQSGHNTVSWYQQALGQGPQFIFQYYREEENGRGNFPPRFSGLQFPNYSSELNVNALELDDSALYLCASSPVGQVNTEAFFGQGTRLTVV.